This TCR beta chain was captured in a study of identical twins listed by TCRdb under 2016. Looking at the study overall: TCR alpha and beta repertoires from monozygotic twins, unrelated adults of various ages and cord blood were deep-sequenced to test whether fetal clonotypes persist. To rule out contamination, replicate twin experiments were performed at different times with different library preparation protocols. Overall study results and their limits: Zero-insertion analyses could be partly confounded by invariant T cells such as MAIT and iNKT, although diverse VJ usage argued against such confounding for most clonotypes. A weaker excess of twin sharing was found in beta out-of-frame sequences because the signal-to-noise ratio was lowered by fewer shared sequences. Out-of-frame TCR alpha sequences shared between twins showed an excess of low generation-probability sequences compared with coincidental sharing between unrelated individuals. Because the same donors could not be followed over many years, conclusions were based on cross-sectional statistical analysis. Abundant cord blood beta clonotypes carried fewer insertions; young adult naive repertoires showed a weaker similar trend, while memory repertoires showed none. In monozygotic twins, out-of-frame TCR alpha sharing was systematically underestimated by recombination models, although the models agreed with sharing between unrelated individuals.

All donors were healthy Caucasians. The twin cohort comprised three pairs of female monozygotic twins, all aged roughly 18 to 30 years. RNA for TCR libraries was isolated from peripheral blood mononuclear cells. CDR1 and CDR2 are read off the germline V gene (reference sequence) as DFQATT and SNEGSKA. V is cut by 5 bases and J by 5 bases, and the space between the germline ends is 18 bases. The CDR3 contains 14 residues, cysteine and phenylalanine counted. CDR3 DNA only is kept here, 42 bases in frame from base 1. The receptor library was made with 5' RACE. TCRdb names Illumina HiSeq 2000 as the instrument used. Template switching introduced a universal primer binding site; the final cDNA contained a unique molecular identifier, enabling accurate counting of TCR cDNA molecules. First-strand cDNA for TCR alpha and beta chains was synthesized from specific primers in the conserved constant-segment region. To control for contamination, every cDNA library was double barcoded, receiving both a SMART-Mk sample barcode and Illumina barcodes. TruSeq adapter sequences along with Illumina sample barcodes were introduced in two successive PCR steps. The Illumina HiSeq platform was used with custom primers to sequence TCR alpha and beta cDNA libraries. The authors processed their data as follows. Raw reads were processed with MiGEC to extract unique molecular identifiers, and MiXCR was used to determine CDR3 positions. Recombination models were inferred per individual with the repgenHMM and IGoR tools using an EM algorithm. Shared clonotype analysis was performed with the tcR package in R, normalizing sharing by the product of cloneset sizes. To study raw recombination without the effects of thymic and clonal selection, out-of-frame nonproductive sequences were analyzed. TCRdb took the public reads, trimmed them with fastp at Q25, ran MiXCR for clone calling and kept in-frame beta chains. For every CDR3 protein sequence, its rows merge into one entry that carries the most common genes and DNA. The V and J calls, along with clone size, are taken from TCRdb and not from the paper's own processing. This sample has 650,000 to 800,000 distinct CDR3 sequences in its table, and 8.5% to 9.5% of those were observed once. The ten largest clones add up to 0.8% to 1% of the sample.

Remarks on this clonotype: This receptor's antigen is unknown. Base-call qualities are not available, and no considerably larger clone is one nucleotide away.

These records were also assigned to another study, of yellow fever vaccine responses in identical twins. The second study reports: The authors reported that the T cell response to vaccination in identical twins appeared partly convergent and partly personalized. The study precisely tracked vaccine-responding T cell clones in identical twins.

The source material was PBMCs. The clonotype comes from a woman under 30 in good health. The V gene is TRBV20-1 and the J gene is TRBJ2-5; TRBD1 could be the D gene, as 6 bases match. In nucleotides, the sequence is TGCAGTGCTTCCTTTTGGGGGCAGGCGGAGACCCAGTACTTC. Its amino acids are CSASFWGQAETQYF.